These 11 T cell receptor beta chains share one sample of origin, sequenced in a study of PD-L1 blockade in urothelial cancer. This table comes from immunoSEQ multiplex PCR, and its TCRdb copy is limited to in-frame clones, with some not included. In the table there are approximately 39,000 clones, roughly 89% of which are singletons. Specimen: PBMCs, collected around atezolizumab (anti-PD-L1) treatment. Receptors were obtained from a man between 60 and 75 years old with urothelial cancer.

A single count supports this clone. The gene calls are TRBV6-5 and TRBJ2-2; TRBD2 matches 9 bases. Germline lookup yields CDR1 MNHEY and CDR2 SVGAGI. CDR3 size: 16 residues. With 4 bases clipped from V and 6 bases from J, the junction kept 9 bases outside the gene matches. The CDR3 spells CASSSEQRGASGELFF. The DNA of the CDR3 is TGTGCCAGCAGTTCCGAACAGCGGGGGGCTTCCGGGGAGCTGTTTTTT.

DNA for the CDR3: TGCGCCAGCAGCTCCTGGACAGGTGTTAACGAGCAGTACTTC. It specifies CASSSWTGVNEQYF. The rearrangement joins TRBV5-1 to TRBJ2-7, with 7 bases lining up with TRBD1. Germline CDR1 reads SGHRS; CDR2 reads YFSETQ. J gave up 5 bases and V 3 bases, and 8 bases lay outside the gene matches. The CDR3 consists of 14 residues.

The chain uses TRBV19 and TRBJ2-1; 9 bases fit TRBD1. V gave up 5 bases and J gave up 9 bases; unmatched junction bases: 14. The CDR3 extends over 16 amino acids. Looked up from germline, CDR1 is LNHDA and CDR2 is SQIVND (reference sequence). The CDR3 region has the DNA TGTGCCAGTAGTTCATTGGGACAGGGTGACGTGACTGAGCAGTTCTTC. Its protein product is CASSSLGQGDVTEQFF.

The chain has TRBV4-3 and TRBJ2-5, with D unresolved. Matching the DNA end better, TRBJ2-7 makes the J call doubtful. The CDR3 is 14 amino acids. CDR1 and CDR2 from the germline V gene are LGHNA and YSLEER. The CDR3 loop reads CASSQFTGSYEQYF. The CDR3 DNA is TGCGCCAGCAGCCAATTTACCGGTTCCTACGAGCAGTACTTC.

The V and J genes are TRBV2 and TRBJ1-1; D gene ambiguous. Trimming stripped 5 bases from V and 1 base from J, with 8 bases between. In germline, CDR1 is SNHLY, CDR2 FYNNEI. The CDR3 is 13 residues long. CDR3 sequence (DNA): TGTGCCAGCAGTCGAAAACAGAACACTGAAGCTTTCTTT. This sequence encodes CASSRKQNTEAFF.

The V and J genes are TRBV9 and TRBJ2-5, with D possibly matching TRBD1 (6 bases). Trimming took 3 bases from V and 0 from J, leaving 9 bases between them. This CDR3 contains 14 residues. Germline-derived CDR1 and CDR2 are SGDLS and YYNGEE. The CDR3 region is CASSGGGDQETQYF. The CDR3 DNA is TGTGCCAGCAGCGGAGGGGGAGACCAAGAGACCCAGTACTTC.

In this sample, this clone turned up a few times. The V gene is TRBV29-1, the J gene TRBJ2-2, with TRBD2 as a possible D gene (7 bases). The CDR3 contains 14 residues. CDR1 and CDR2 (germline): SQVTM, ANQGSEA. V was pared by 3 bases and J by 4 bases, with 12 bases between. The CDR3 reads CSVEGGGRTGELFF. The DNA for the CDR3 is TGCAGCGTTGAGGGAGGGGGGCGCACCGGGGAGCTGTTTTTT.

The sample holds one count of this clone. V gene TRBV6-5 combines with J gene TRBJ2-3; 7 bases fit TRBD2. The CDR3 covers 13 residues. V was clipped by 6 bases and J by 2 bases; unmatched bases: 2. Germline CDR1 is MNHEY and CDR2 is SVGAGI. The CDR3 here is CASRRDYTDTQYF. CDR3 DNA: TGTGCCAGCAGGCGGGACTACACAGATACGCAGTATTTT.

The chain links TRBV5-1 to TRBJ2-5, with TRBD2 matching 10 bases. The CDR3 sequence is 15 residues long. V lost 6 bases, J lost 0 bases, and 5 bases stayed unmatched. The germline CDR1 and CDR2 sequences are SGHRS and YFSETQ. This chain's CDR3 is CASTVGTSDQETQYF. Written as DNA, the CDR3 is TGCGCCAGCACCGTCGGGACTAGCGACCAAGAGACCCAGTACTTC.

This clone was observed a single time. This chain joins TRBV7-9 and TRBJ2-7; 7 bases line up with TRBD1. Germline lookup yields CDR1 SEHNR and CDR2 FQNEAQ (reference sequence). Trimming removed 3 bases from V and 6 bases from J; junction bases left unmatched: 8. The CDR3 is made up of 14 amino acids. The CDR3 is CASSFTGEYREQYF. DNA of the CDR3: TGTGCCAGCAGCTTTACAGGGGAGTATCGCGAGCAGTACTTC. The complete variable domain, with remaining parts taken from reference TRBV7-9 and TRBJ2-7, reads DTGVSQNPRHKITKRGQNVTFRCDPISEHNRLYWYRQTLGQGPEFLTYFQNEAQLEKSRLLSDRFSAERPKGSFSTLEIQRTEQGDSAMYLCASSFTGEYREQYFGPGTRLTVT.

V usage is TRBV10-3 and J usage is TRBJ1-3, with TRBD1 as a possible D gene (5 bases). Trimming pared 8 bases from V and 2 bases from J, leaving 13 bases between. There are 14 residues in the CDR3. The germline V gene has CDR1 ENHRY and CDR2 SYGVKD. The CDR3 DNA sequence: TGTGCCATCGTGAGGGGAGGCCCTGGAAACACCATATATTTT. Translating it yields CAIVRGGPGNTIYF.